This TCR beta chain was captured in a study of identical twins' blood T cells. Study-level information: Roughly 51 million reads came from about 12 libraries, six alpha, six beta. Study results and caveats: Top TCRbeta clonotypes were shared more with twin than unrelated donors.

Points on this clonotype: Its antigen is not identified. One end of the junction fails to match germline, which may point to a read error.

The CDR3 has 13 amino acids. The germline V gene has CDR1 SGHVS and CDR2 FNYEAQ. TCRdb re-called the 5' RACE reads through MiXCR, storing one row per CDR3 protein. This table has 350,000 to 400,000 distinct CDR3 sequences, 25% to 35% appearing once. This clonotype was obtained from a woman between 18 and 55 years old in good health. The rearrangement joins TRBV7-6 to TRBJ2-7; D is unresolved. The specimen was PBMCs. The CDR3 region is CASSLAHGYGQYF. In nucleotides, the CDR3 is TGTGCCAGCAGCTTAGCGCACGGCTACGGGCAGTACTTC. The full variable domain, its missing parts supplied by reference TRBV7-6 and TRBJ2-7, is GAGVSQSPRYKVTKRGQDVALRCDPISGHVSLYWYRQALGQGPEFLTYFNYEAQQDKSGLPNDRFSAERPEGSISTLTIQRTEQRDSAMYRCASSLAHGYGQYFGPGTRLTVT.